Detailed here is one T cell receptor (beta chain). The data are from a study of blood T cell repertoires in COVID-19. V dropped 4 bases and J dropped 1; count of bases not matched to a gene: 9. Germline-derived CDR1 and CDR2 are MGHRA and YSYEKL. The CDR3 runs to 16 residues. Original analysis: Reference gene primer amplification gave nucleated cell count estimates. The protocol was immunoSEQ multiplex PCR, while the TCRdb copy is restricted to in-frame clones and leaves out a portion. V and J calls and clone size come straight from that table; D and trimming were deduced from the DNA. The table lists about 42,000 clones, approximately 84% of them singletons, with about 13% in the top ten.

The sequence was collected from a woman in her 70s in a cohort sampled during active COVID-19. This sequence joins TRBV4-1 and TRBJ1-1; 7 bases match TRBD1. The specimen sequenced was peripheral blood. The CDR3 DNA reads TGCGCCAGCAGCCCTAAAAGGGGGCTGGCGAACACTGAAGCTTTCTTT. This encodes CASSPKRGLANTEAFF.